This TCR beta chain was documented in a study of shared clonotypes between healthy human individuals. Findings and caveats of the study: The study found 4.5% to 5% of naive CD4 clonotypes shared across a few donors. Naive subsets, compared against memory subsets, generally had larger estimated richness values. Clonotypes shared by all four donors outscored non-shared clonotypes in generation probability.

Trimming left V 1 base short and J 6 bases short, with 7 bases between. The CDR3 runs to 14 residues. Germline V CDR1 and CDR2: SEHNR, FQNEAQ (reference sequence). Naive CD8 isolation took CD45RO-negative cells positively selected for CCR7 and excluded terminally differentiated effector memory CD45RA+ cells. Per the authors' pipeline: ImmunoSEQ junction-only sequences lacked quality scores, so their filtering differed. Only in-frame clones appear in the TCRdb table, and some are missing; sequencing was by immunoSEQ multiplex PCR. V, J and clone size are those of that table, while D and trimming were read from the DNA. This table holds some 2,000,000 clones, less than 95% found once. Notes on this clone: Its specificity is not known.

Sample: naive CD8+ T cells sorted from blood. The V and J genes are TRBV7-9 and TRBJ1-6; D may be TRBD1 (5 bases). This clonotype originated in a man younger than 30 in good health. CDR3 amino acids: CASSLGDSNSPLHF. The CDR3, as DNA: TGTGCCAGCAGCTTAGGTGACAGTAATTCACCCCTCCACTTT. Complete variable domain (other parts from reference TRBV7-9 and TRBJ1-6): DTGVSQNPRHKITKRGQNVTFRCDPISEHNRLYWYRQTLGQGPEFLTYFQNEAQLEKSRLLSDRFSAERPKGSFSTLEIQRTEQGDSAMYLCASSLGDSNSPLHFGNGTRLTVT.